This is a list of T cell receptor beta chains from one sample in a study of blood T cell repertoires in COVID-19. The protocol was immunoSEQ multiplex PCR, while the TCRdb copy is restricted to in-frame clones and leaves out a portion. This sample has under 300,000 clones; about 90% occur once, and the top ten carry less than 4%. The sample consisted of PBMCs or T cells enriched from blood (not recorded which). These receptors were collected from a middle-aged woman with acute COVID-19. CDR3s include the opening cysteine and the closing phenylalanine or tryptophan. A D gene is named only where the DNA matches it firmly. The listing skips clone size in some rows; elsewhere it reads once, few, many or a size class.

-	TRBJ2-1	-	TRBV27	CASSFAPGYNEQFF	TGTGCCAGCAGTTTTGCCCCAGGCTACAATGAGCAGTTCTTC
-	TRBJ1-1	-	TRBV11-2	CASSPGGETEAFF	TGTGCCAGCAGCCCCGGGGGAGAGACTGAAGCTTTCTTT
few	TRBJ2-5	TRBD2	TRBV5-6	CASTSDGRAGETQYF	TGTGCCAGTACATCAGATGGGAGGGCCGGGGAGACCCAGTACTTC
-	TRBJ2-5	-	TRBV7-9	CATTSGTKETQYF	TGTGCCACCACCTCCGGGACAAAAGAGACCCAGTACTTC
-	TRBJ2-7	-	TRBV11-2	CASSLAWTNSYEQYF	TGTGCCAGCAGCTTAGCATGGACAAACTCCTACGAGCAGTACTTC
-	TRBJ2-1	-	TRBV6-5	CASSYSRQAYNEQFF	TGTGCCAGCAGTTACTCCAGACAAGCCTACAATGAGCAGTTCTTC
-	TRBJ2-2	-	TRBV19	CASSIGAGRSTGELFF	TGTGCCAGTAGTATTGGGGCGGGAAGAAGCACCGGGGAGCTGTTTTTT
-	TRBJ1-4	TRBD1	TRBV6-6	CASSSGTGGDEKLFF	TGTGCCAGCAGCTCCGGGACAGGGGGGGATGAAAAACTGTTTTTT
-	TRBJ2-4	TRBD1	TRBV11-3	CASRRTGGNIQYF	TGTGCCAGCAGGAGGACAGGGGGCAACATTCAGTACTTC
-	TRBJ2-7	-	TRBV27	CASSQVAASGLEQYF	TGTGCCAGCAGTCAGGTAGCAGCATCAGGGCTCGAGCAGTACTTC
-	TRBJ2-3	TRBD2	TRBV19	CASSISLAGGDTQYF	TGTGCCAGTAGTATCTCTCTAGCGGGGGGGGATACGCAGTATTTT
-	TRBJ1-3	-	TRBV7-5	CVRSLALGRAFSGNTIYF	TGTGTCAGAAGCTTAGCATTAGGCAGGGCGTTCTCTGGAAACACCATATATTTT
-	TRBJ2-1	-	TRBV29-1	CSVPDQAYNEQFF	TGCAGCGTCCCAGACCAGGCGTACAATGAGCAGTTCTTC
-	TRBJ1-2	-	TRBV29-1	CSVTTDRSYGYTF	TGCAGCGTCACCACGGACAGATCCTATGGCTACACCTTC
-	TRBJ1-5	-	TRBV24-1	CATSAGGGSQPQHF	TGTGCCACCAGTGCCGGGGGGGGGAGTCAGCCCCAGCATTTT
-	TRBJ2-1	-	TRBV11-3	CASSLLAGTSSYNEQFF	TGTGCCAGCAGCCTACTGGCCGGGACTTCTTCCTACAATGAGCAGTTCTTC
-	TRBJ1-1	TRBD1	TRBV27	CASSFRQGPVTEAFF	TGTGCCAGCAGTTTCCGACAGGGACCGGTCACTGAAGCTTTCTTT
once	TRBJ1-4	-	TRBV5-1	CASSLDSLNEKLFF	TGCGCCAGCAGCTTGGACAGCTTGAATGAAAAACTGTTTTTT
-	TRBJ2-3	-	TRBV7-9	CASSLGGIGSTDTQYF	TGTGCCAGCAGCTTAGGCGGGATAGGCAGCACAGATACGCAGTATTTT
-	TRBJ1-1	-	TRBV10-2	CASLRGGAGDTEAFF	TGCGCCAGTCTCAGAGGGGGGGCTGGAGACACTGAAGCTTTCTTT
once	TRBJ2-5	-	TRBV5-1	CASSLEQVQETQYF	TGCGCCAGCAGCTTGGAACAGGTCCAGGAGACCCAGTACTTC
-	TRBJ2-1	-	TRBV6-1	CASSEILELAYNEQFF	TGTGCCAGCAGTGAAATTCTGGAGTTGGCCTACAATGAGCAGTTCTTC
-	TRBJ1-2	TRBD1	TRBV6-5	CASSRGQNYGYTF	TGTGCCAGCAGCCGGGGACAGAACTATGGCTACACCTTC
-	TRBJ2-7	-	TRBV3-1/TRBV3-2	CASSQTGDPSEQYF	TGTGCCAGCAGCCAAACGGGAGATCCATCCGAGCAGTACTTC
-	TRBJ2-1	TRBD1	TRBV23-1	CASSNNRGWNEQFF	TGCGCCAGCAGTAACAACAGGGGATGGAATGAGCAGTTCTTC
-	TRBJ1-6	TRBD1	TRBV9	CASSAGQGASPLHF	TGTGCCAGCAGCGCAGGACAGGGTGCTTCACCCCTCCACTTT
-	TRBJ1-1	TRBD1	TRBV7-9	CASSVVTGINTEAFF	TGTGCCAGCAGCGTAGTGACAGGGATAAACACTGAAGCTTTCTTT
-	TRBJ2-1	TRBD2	TRBV5-6	CASSLAGASGPYNEQFF	TGTGCCAGCAGCTTGGCGGGGGCTAGCGGGCCCTACAATGAGCAGTTCTTC
-	TRBJ2-7	-	TRBV7-9	CASSLAARPYEQYF	TGTGCCAGCAGCTTAGCGGCGCGGCCCTACGAGCAGTACTTC
-	TRBJ1-6	-	TRBV27	CASSSPGQGYNSPLHF	TGTGCCAGCAGTTCCCCCGGTCAGGGGTATAATTCACCCCTCCACTTT
-	TRBJ2-1	-	TRBV3-1/TRBV3-2	CASSQSGSRNEQFF	TGTGCCAGCAGCCAATCGGGGTCGCGCAATGAGCAGTTCTTC
-	TRBJ1-1	-	TRBV4-1	CASSQDHSTEAFF	TGCGCCAGCAGCCAAGATCACAGCACTGAAGCTTTCTTT
-	TRBJ1-5	-	TRBV29-1	CSVPGTGSNQPQHF	TGCAGCGTTCCCGGTACAGGGAGCAATCAGCCCCAGCATTTT
once	TRBJ2-1	TRBD2	TRBV9	CASSVASGVYNEQFF	TGTGCCAGCAGCGTAGCCAGCGGGGTCTACAATGAGCAGTTCTTC
-	TRBJ2-1	TRBD1	TRBV10-3	CAISVGGGRPGEQFF	TGTGCCATCAGCGTAGGGGGCGGGCGGCCGGGTGAGCAGTTCTTC
-	TRBJ2-7	TRBD2	TRBV2	CASSVSGTISYEQYF	TGTGCCAGCAGTGTCTCCGGGACTATCTCCTACGAGCAGTACTTC
-	TRBJ2-7	-	TRBV10-2	CASSEDRLDEQYF	TGCGCCAGCAGTGAGGACAGATTGGACGAGCAGTACTTC